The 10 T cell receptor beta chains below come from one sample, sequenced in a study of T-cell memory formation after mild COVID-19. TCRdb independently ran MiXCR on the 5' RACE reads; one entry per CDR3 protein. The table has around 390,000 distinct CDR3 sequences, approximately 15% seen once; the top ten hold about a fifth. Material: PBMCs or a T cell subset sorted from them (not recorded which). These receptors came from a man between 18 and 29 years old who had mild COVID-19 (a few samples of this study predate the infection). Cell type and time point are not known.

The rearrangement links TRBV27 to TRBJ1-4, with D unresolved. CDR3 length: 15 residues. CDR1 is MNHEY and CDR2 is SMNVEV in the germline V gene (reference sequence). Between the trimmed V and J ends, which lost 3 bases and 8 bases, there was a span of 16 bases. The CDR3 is CASSFDGRLPEKLFF. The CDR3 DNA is TGTGCCAGCAGTTTCGATGGTAGGCTGCCGGAAAAACTGTTTTTT.

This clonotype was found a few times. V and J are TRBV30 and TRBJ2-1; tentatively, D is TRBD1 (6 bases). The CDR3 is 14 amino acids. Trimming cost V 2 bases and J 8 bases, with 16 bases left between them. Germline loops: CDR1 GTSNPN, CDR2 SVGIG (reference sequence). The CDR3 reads CAWSKSGRGDEQFF. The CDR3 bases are TGTGCCTGGAGTAAGAGTGGCAGGGGCGATGAGCAGTTCTTC.

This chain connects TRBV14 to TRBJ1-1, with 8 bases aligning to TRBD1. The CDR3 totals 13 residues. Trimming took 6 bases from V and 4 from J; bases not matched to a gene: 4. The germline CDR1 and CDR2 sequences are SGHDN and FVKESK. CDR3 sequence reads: CASRQGGTTEAFF. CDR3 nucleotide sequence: TGTGCCAGCAGACAGGGGGGTACCACTGAAGCTTTCTTT.

CDR3 sequence reads: CATSRDPSAGGEEGEKLFF. The CDR3, as DNA: TGTGCCACCAGCAGAGATCCATCGGCAGGGGGTGAAGAGGGTGAAAAACTGTTTTTT. This chain links TRBV15 with TRBJ1-4; 7 nucleotides align to TRBD1. J lost 7 bases, V lost 0 bases, and 17 bases had no gene match. The germline V gene has CDR1 LNHNV and CDR2 YYDKDF (reference sequence). The CDR3 spans 19 residues.

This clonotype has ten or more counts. For the CDR3, the DNA is TGTGCCAGCAGTTACTCGGGGGACTCTGGGGCCAACGTCCTGACTTTC. It codes for CASSYSGDSGANVLTF. The V gene is TRBV6-6, the J gene TRBJ2-6; D may correspond to TRBD1 or TRBD2 (5 bases each). The CDR3 runs 16 residues. Trimming cost V 0 bases and J 0 bases, with 6 bases left between them. Germline-derived CDR1 and CDR2 are MNHNY and SVGAGI (reference sequence).

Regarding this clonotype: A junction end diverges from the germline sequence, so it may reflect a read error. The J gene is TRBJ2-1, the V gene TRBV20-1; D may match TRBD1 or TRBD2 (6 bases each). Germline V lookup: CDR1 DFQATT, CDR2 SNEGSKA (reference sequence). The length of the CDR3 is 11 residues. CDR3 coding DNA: TGCAGTGCTAGAGATGAAGGGGGGCGCCTCTTC. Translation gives CSARDEGGRLF.

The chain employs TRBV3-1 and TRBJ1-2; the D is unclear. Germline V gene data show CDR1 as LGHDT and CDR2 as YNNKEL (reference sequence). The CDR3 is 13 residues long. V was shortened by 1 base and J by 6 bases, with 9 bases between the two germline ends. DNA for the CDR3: TGTGCCAGCAGCCAAGTAGCCAGGAATGGCTACACCTTC. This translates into CASSQVARNGYTF.

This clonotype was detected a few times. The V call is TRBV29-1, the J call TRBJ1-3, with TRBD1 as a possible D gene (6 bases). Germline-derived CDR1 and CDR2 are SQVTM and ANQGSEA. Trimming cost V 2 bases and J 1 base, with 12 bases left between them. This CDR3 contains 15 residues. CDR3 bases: TGCAGCGTTGAATTTGGTCAGGGGTCTGGAAACACCATATATTTT. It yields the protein CSVEFGQGSGNTIYF.

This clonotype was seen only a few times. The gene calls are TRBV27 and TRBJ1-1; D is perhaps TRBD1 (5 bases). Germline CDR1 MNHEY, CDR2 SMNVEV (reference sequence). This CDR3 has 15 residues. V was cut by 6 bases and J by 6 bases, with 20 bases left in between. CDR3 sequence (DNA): TGTGCCAGCAGCCGTCCGACAGAGGGCTTTCCTGAAGCTTTCTTT. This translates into CASSRPTEGFPEAFF.

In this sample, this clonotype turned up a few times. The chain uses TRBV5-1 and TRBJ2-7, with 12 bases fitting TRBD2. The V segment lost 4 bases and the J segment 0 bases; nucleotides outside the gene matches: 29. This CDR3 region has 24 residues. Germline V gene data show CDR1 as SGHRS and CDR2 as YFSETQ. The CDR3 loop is CASSPPESGTGHTSGGPNSYEQYV. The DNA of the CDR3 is TGCGCCAGCAGCCCGCCCGAGAGTGGGACAGGTCACACTAGCGGGGGGCCCAACTCCTACGAGCAGTACGTC.